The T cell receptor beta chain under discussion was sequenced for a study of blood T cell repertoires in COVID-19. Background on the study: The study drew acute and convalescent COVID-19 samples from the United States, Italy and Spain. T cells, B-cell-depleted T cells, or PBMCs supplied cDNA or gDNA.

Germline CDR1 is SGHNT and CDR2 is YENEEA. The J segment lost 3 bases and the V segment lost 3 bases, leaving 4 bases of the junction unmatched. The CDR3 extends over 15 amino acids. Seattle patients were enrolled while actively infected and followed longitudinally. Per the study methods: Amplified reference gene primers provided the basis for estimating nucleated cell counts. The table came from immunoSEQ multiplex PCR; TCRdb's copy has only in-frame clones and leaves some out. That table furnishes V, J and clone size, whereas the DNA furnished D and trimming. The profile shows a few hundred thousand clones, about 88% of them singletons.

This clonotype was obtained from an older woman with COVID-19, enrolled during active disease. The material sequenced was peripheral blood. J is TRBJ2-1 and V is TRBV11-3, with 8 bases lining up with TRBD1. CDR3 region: CASSFQQGGYNEQFF. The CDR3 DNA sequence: TGTGCCAGCAGCTTTCAACAGGGGGGCTACAATGAGCAGTTCTTC.